This T cell receptor beta chain emerged from a study of control samples from healthy donors and cancer patients. Generated by immunoSEQ multiplex PCR, the TCRdb table keeps only in-frame clones and is missing some. The profile shows approximately 110,000 clones, approximately 91% of them singletons. Germline-derived CDR1 and CDR2 are SGHRS and YFSETQ. Trimming left V 5 bases short and J 1 base short, with 18 bases between. This CDR3 is built from 16 residues. This receptor was taken from a woman aged 18-29 years in good health. The V gene is TRBV5-1, the J gene TRBJ1-1; a possible D gene is TRBD1 (6 bases). Sequencing used blood. DNA of the CDR3: TGCGCCAGCAGATCAAGCGGGGGGCTTTCGAACACTGAAGCTTTCTTT. Its protein product is CASRSSGGLSNTEAFF.